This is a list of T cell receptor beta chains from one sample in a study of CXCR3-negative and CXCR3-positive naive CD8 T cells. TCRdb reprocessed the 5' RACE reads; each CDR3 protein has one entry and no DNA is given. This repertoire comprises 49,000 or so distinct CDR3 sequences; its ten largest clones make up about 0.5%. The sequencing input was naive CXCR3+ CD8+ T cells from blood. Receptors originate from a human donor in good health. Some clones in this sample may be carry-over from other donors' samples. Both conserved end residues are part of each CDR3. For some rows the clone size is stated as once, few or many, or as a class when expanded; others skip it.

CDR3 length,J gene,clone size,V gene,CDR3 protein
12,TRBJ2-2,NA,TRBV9,CASSVGVGELFF
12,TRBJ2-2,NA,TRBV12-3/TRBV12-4,CASTPGAGELFF
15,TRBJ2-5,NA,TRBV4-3,CASSQDLGVAETQYF
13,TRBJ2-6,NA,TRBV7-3,CASRTAGANVLTF
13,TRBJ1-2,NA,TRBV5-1,CASAQQGDYGYTF
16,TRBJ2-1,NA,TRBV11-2,CASSPLTSGLYNEQFF
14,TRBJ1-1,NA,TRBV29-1,CSVEEQGWSTEAFF
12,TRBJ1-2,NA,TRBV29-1,CSVEDLDRDHDF
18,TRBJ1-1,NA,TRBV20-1,CSARELVGGARMNTEAFF
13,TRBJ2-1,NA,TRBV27,CATGGAAYNEQFF
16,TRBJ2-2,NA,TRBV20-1,CSASAEGTGDTGELFF
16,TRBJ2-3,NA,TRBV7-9,CASSSAGGDSTDTQYF
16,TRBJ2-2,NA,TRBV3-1,CASSQTGWANTGELFF
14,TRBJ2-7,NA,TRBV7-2,CASSTYPVTYEQYF
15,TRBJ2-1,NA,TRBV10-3,CAIAIASEPYNEQFF
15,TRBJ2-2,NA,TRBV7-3,CASSLGQGWTGELFF
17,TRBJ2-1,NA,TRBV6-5,CASSLNGLAGNYNEQFF
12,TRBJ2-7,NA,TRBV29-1,CSVRGQDYEQYF
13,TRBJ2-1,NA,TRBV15,CATREFIGNEQFF
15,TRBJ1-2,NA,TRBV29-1,CSVEAAYNQNYGYTF
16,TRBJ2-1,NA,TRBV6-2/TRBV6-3,CASSYPTGGAYNEQFF
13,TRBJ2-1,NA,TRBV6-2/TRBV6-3,CASSYLTHNEQFF
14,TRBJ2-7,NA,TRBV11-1,CASSPEGGVYEQYF
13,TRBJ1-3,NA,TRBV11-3,CASSDRAENTIYF
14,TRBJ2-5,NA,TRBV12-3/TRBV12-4,CASKWAGAQETQYF
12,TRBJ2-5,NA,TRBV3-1,CASSPYQETQYF
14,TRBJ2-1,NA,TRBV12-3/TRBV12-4,CASSLVGSYNEQFF
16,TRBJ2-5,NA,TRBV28,CASSLLRTETQETQYF
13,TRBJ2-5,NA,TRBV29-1,CSVGTGSKETQYF
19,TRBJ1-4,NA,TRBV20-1,CSARDWERNYYSTNEKLFF
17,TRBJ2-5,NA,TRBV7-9,CASRSTEGTGDQETQYF
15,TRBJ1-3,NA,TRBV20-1,CSAIPLQTSGNTIYF
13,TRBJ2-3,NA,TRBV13,CASSLGDVHTQYF
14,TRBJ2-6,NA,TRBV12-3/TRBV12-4,CASSGGAGANVLTF
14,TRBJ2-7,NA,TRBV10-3,CAIAEGGGFYEQYF
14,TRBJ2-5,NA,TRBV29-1,CGVSTGTLQETQYF
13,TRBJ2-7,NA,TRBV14,CASRGQGTYEQYF
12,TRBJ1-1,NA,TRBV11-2,CASSSTRTEAIF
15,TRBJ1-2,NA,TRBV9,CASSGNRGLGYGYTF
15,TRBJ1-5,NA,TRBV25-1,CASSEQGVGNQPQHF
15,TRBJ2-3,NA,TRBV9,CASSPGGLAPDTQYF
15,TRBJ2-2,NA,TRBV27,CASSLYSGRPGELFF
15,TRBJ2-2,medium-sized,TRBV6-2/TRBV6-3,CASIEGEIWTGELFF
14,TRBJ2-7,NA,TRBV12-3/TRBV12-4,CASLLGGAAYEQYF
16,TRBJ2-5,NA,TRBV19,CASQAGTGLYQETQYF
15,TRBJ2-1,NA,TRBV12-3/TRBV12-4,CASSQPGTGDNEQFF
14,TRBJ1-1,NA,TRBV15,CATSLEGGHTEAFF
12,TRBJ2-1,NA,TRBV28,CASSFTNNEQFF
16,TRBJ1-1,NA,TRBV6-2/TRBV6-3,CASSTYPGQGSPEAFF
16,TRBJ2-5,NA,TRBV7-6,CASSIWIAGVQETQYF
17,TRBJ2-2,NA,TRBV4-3,CASSYRTRTANTGELFF
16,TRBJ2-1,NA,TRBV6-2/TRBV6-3,CASSYERGVSYNEQFF
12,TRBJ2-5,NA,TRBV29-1,CSAQGLWETQYF
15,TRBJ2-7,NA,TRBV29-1,CSIRQGHLHPYEQYF